Listed below are T cell receptor beta chains from one sample, sequenced in a study of Ad26.COV2.S vaccination and SARS-CoV-2 variants. The repertoire was sequenced with immunoSEQ multiplex PCR; TCRdb's copy has only in-frame clones and lacks some. Of more than 300,000 clones in the sample, roughly 90% are singletons; the top ten hold around 11%. Sample: peripheral blood, taken in a trial of Ad26.COV2.S vaccine versus placebo. These receptor sequences come from a person between 18 and 60 years old who received the Ad26.COV2.S COVID-19 vaccine or a placebo. The CDR3 runs from the conserved cysteine through the conserved F or W. Fields, in order: V gene, D gene, J gene, clone size, CDR3 DNA, CDR3 protein. D genes are given only for firm matches. Only some rows state a clone size, as once, few, many or a class for expanded clones.

V: TRBV4-3; D: NA; J: TRBJ2-7; size: NA; DNA: TGCGCCAGCAGCCAAGACCTCCCCCCAGGGGTCTACGAGCAGTACTTC; CDR3: CASSQDLPPGVYEQYF
V: TRBV4-2; D: TRBD2; J: TRBJ2-7; size: NA; DNA: TGTGCCAGCAGCCCCCGGAGCGGGGGGGGCTACGAGCAGTACTTC; CDR3: CASSPRSGGGYEQYF
V: TRBV20-1; D: NA; J: TRBJ1-5; size: few; DNA: TGCAGTGCTAGGGAAAATCAGCCCCAGCATTTT; CDR3: CSARENQPQHF
V: TRBV7-8; D: NA; J: TRBJ2-7; size: NA; DNA: TGTGCCAGCAGCTTGGGGGCGGTAAGGGAGCAAATATACGAGCAGTACTTC; CDR3: CASSLGAVREQIYEQYF
V: TRBV7-3; D: NA; J: TRBJ2-3; size: NA; DNA: TGTGCCAGCAGATCAGGAGGGTCAGATACGCAGTATTTT; CDR3: CASRSGGSDTQYF
V: TRBV7-2; D: TRBD2; J: TRBJ2-1; size: NA; DNA: TGTGCCAGCAGCCTAAGGACTAGCGGGAGCTCCTACAATGAGCAGTTCTTC; CDR3: CASSLRTSGSSYNEQFF
V: TRBV6-5; D: NA; J: TRBJ1-1; size: NA; DNA: TGTGCCACCGAGGGGGTGTACACTGAAGCTTTCTTT; CDR3: CATEGVYTEAFF
V: TRBV28; D: NA; J: TRBJ1-4; size: NA; DNA: TGTGCCAGCAGTATCTATGTTGCAACTAATGAAAAACTGTTTTTT; CDR3: CASSIYVATNEKLFF
V: TRBV7-9; D: NA; J: TRBJ2-7; size: NA; DNA: TGTGCCAGCAGCTTATACAGGTCGACCTCCTACGAGCAGTACTTC; CDR3: CASSLYRSTSYEQYF
V: TRBV30; D: NA; J: TRBJ2-1; size: NA; DNA: TGTGCCTGGAGTGTATACAGATTAGGTAATGAGCAGTTCTTC; CDR3: CAWSVYRLGNEQFF
V: TRBV12-5; D: NA; J: TRBJ2-3; size: NA; DNA: TGTGCTAGTGGGACGGCCGGGTCTAGCACAGATACGCAGTATTTT; CDR3: CASGTAGSSTDTQYF
V: TRBV7-9; D: TRBD2; J: TRBJ2-1; size: once; DNA: TGTGCCAGCAGCCTCTGGACTAGCGGGAGATCTGATGAGCAGTTCTTC; CDR3: CASSLWTSGRSDEQFF
V: TRBV7-8; D: TRBD1; J: TRBJ1-6; size: NA; DNA: TGTGCCAGCAGCTTACGGGGACAGGGGCTGTATGTTGACTCACCCCTCCACTTT; CDR3: CASSLRGQGLYVDSPLHF
V: TRBV6-5; D: NA; J: TRBJ2-7; size: few; DNA: TGTGCCAGCACCCAAGGGGGCTACGAGCAGTACTTC; CDR3: CASTQGGYEQYF
V: TRBV5-1; D: NA; J: TRBJ1-2; size: many; DNA: TGCGCCAGCAGCTTGATGTCAGGGCCCGCACTCTATGGCTACACCTTC; CDR3: CASSLMSGPALYGYTF
V: TRBV18; D: NA; J: TRBJ1-5; size: NA; DNA: TGTGCCAGCTCACCAGTGGGGGGGCCCAATAGCAATCAGCCCCAGCATTTT; CDR3: CASSPVGGPNSNQPQHF
V: TRBV7-2; D: NA; J: TRBJ2-6; size: NA; DNA: TGTGCCAGCAGAACAGGGTCTGGGGCCAACGTCCTGACTTTC; CDR3: CASRTGSGANVLTF
V: TRBV21-1; D: NA; J: TRBJ1-5; size: NA; DNA: TGTGCCAGCAGCATTTGGCCCTACGGGACAGGGGGTCAGCCCCAGCATTTT; CDR3: CASSIWPYGTGGQPQHF
V: TRBV6-5; D: NA; J: TRBJ2-6; size: NA; DNA: TGTGCCAGCAGTTTGGGGCCTGGGGCCAACGTCCTGACTTTC; CDR3: CASSLGPGANVLTF
V: TRBV5-6; D: NA; J: TRBJ2-1; size: NA; DNA: TGTGCCAGCAGCCCAAGGCGGGTGGCCGGGCCCTACAATGAGCAGTTCTTC; CDR3: CASSPRRVAGPYNEQFF
V: TRBV28; D: NA; J: TRBJ1-6; size: NA; DNA: TGTGCCAGCAGCCCAGGCTCAGTGAATTCACCCCTCCACTTT; CDR3: CASSPGSVNSPLHF
V: TRBV28; D: NA; J: TRBJ2-6; size: NA; DNA: TGTGCCAGCACGAACGTACAGGGAAGGGATCTCGGGGCCAACGTCCTGACTTTC; CDR3: CASTNVQGRDLGANVLTF
V: TRBV27; D: NA; J: TRBJ2-7; size: NA; DNA: TGTGCCAGCAGTCCATACCCCGGCCAGCTCTGGGAGCAGTACTTC; CDR3: CASSPYPGQLWEQYF
V: TRBV6-5; D: NA; J: TRBJ1-1; size: NA; DNA: TGTGCCTCCAGGGGAACAGGGTACACTGAAGCTTTCTTT; CDR3: CASRGTGYTEAFF
V: TRBV6-5; D: TRBD1; J: TRBJ1-6; size: NA; DNA: TGTGCCAGCAGACCAGGGGGCTATTCACCCCTCCACTTT; CDR3: CASRPGGYSPLHF